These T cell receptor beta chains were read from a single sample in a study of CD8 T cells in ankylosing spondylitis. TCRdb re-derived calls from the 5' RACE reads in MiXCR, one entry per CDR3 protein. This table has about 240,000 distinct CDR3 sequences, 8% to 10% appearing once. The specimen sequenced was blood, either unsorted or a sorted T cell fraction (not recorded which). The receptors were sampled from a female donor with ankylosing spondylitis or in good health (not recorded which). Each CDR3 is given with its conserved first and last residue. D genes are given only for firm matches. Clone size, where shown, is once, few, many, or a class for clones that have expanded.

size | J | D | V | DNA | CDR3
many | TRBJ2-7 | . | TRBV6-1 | TGTGCCAGCAGACACGGGGCCCGCGGGGCCGAGCAGTACTTC | CASRHGARGAEQYF
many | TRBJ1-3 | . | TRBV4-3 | TGCGCCAGCAGCGCCTCCCTCGTGGGGGGAAACACCATATATTTT | CASSASLVGGNTIYF
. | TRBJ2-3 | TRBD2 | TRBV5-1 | TGCGCCAGCAGCTCCCACCGGACTAGCGGGAGTGGAGATACGCAGTATTTT | CASSSHRTSGSGDTQYF
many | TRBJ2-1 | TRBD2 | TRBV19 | TGTGCCAGTAGTATGGGAGCGGGAAGCGATGAGCAGTTCTTC | CASSMGAGSDEQFF
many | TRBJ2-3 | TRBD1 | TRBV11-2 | TGTGCCAGCAGCTTCCAGACAGGGGGCCCAGATACGCAGTATTTT | CASSFQTGGPDTQYF
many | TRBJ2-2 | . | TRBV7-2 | TGTGCCAGCAGCAAGGACAGGAACACCGGGGAGCTGTTTTTT | CASSKDRNTGELFF
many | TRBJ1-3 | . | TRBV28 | TGTGCCAGCAGGTCCATCCCGGGACAAACTTCTGGAAACACCATATATTTT | CASRSIPGQTSGNTIYF
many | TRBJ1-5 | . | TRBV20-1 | TGCAGTGCCTTGCCGTTTCGTGGCAATCAGCCCCAGCATTTT | CSALPFRGNQPQHF
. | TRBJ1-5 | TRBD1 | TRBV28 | TGTGCCACCTCGACAGGGACTTTCACTCAGCCCCAGCATTTT | CATSTGTFTQPQHF
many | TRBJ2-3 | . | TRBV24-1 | TGTGCCACCAGTGATTTCCTGGACAGCACAGATACGCAGTATTTT | CATSDFLDSTDTQYF
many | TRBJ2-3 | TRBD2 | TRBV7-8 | TGTGCCAGCAGCGAGCGACTAGCGGGAGAAAGACGGGGTACGCAGTATTTT | CASSERLAGERRGTQYF
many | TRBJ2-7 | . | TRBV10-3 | TGTGCCATCGCGGCCGAGCAGTACTTC | CAIAAEQYF
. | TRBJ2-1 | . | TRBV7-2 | TGTGCCAGCAGCTTACGAGGACAGTACAATGAGCAGTTCTTC | CASSLRGQYNEQFF
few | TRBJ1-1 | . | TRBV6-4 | TGTGCCACGGCGGAACATCCGAACACTGAAGCTTTCTTT | CATAEHPNTEAFF
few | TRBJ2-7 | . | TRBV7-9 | TGTGCCAGCAGCTTAATCGCCCTACCGAGCACCTACGAGCAGTACTTC | CASSLIALPSTYEQYF
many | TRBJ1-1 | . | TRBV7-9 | TGTGCCAGCAGCCGGGCCCCTCCGGGCACTGAAGCTTTCTTT | CASSRAPPGTEAFF
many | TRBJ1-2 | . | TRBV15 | TGTGCCACCAGCAGAGATAGGGGGGTCCTCTGGGGCTACACCTTC | CATSRDRGVLWGYTF
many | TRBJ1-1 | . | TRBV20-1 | TGCAGTGCTAGGAGTCTTAATGAAGCTTTCTTT | CSARSLNEAFF
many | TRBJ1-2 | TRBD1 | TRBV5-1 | TGCGCCAGCAGCCGGACGGGTTGGGGCAGGGGGCAGCCTAACTATGGCTACACCTTC | CASSRTGWGRGQPNYGYTF
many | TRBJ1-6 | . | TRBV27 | TGTGCCAGCAGTTTATACAGGGATGGTCGTTCACCCCTCCACTTT | CASSLYRDGRSPLHF
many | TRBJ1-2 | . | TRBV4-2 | TGTGCCAGCAGCCACTATCTAACAGGGAACTATGGCTACACCTTC | CASSHYLTGNYGYTF
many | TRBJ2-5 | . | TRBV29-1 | TGCAGCGTTGAAGAGGGCGAGACCCAGTACTTC | CSVEEGETQYF
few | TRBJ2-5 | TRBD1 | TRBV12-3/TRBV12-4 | TGTGCCAGCAGCATCAGCAGGGGGAGAAAGGGAGAGACCCAGTACTTC | CASSISRGRKGETQYF
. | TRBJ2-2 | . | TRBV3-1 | TGTGCCACCTCCCAAGTGACCCTGGGAACCGGGGAGCTGTTTTTT | CATSQVTLGTGELFF
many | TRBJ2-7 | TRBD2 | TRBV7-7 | TGTGCTAGCAGCGCACAACTAGCGCCGCCTTACGAGCAGTACTTC | CASSAQLAPPYEQYF
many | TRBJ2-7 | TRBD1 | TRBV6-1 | TGTGCCAGCAGTGAAGAAGGGACAGGCGTCTACGAGCAGTACTTC | CASSEEGTGVYEQYF
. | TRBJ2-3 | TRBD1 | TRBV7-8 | TGTGCCAGCAGCTTAGAGTACAGGGGTGCGGATGAGACGCAGTATTTT | CASSLEYRGADETQYF
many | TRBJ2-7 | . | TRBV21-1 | TGTGCCAGCAATAAGGGACAGGGTACCCACGAGCAGTACTTC | CASNKGQGTHEQYF
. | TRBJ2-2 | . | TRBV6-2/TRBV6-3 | TGTGCCAGCGGGACTCGACAGGGCAACACCGGGGAGCTGTTTTTT | CASGTRQGNTGELFF
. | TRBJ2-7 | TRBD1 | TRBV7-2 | TGTGCCAGCAGCTTAGGGACAGGGGGGTACTACGAGCAGTACTTC | CASSLGTGGYYEQYF
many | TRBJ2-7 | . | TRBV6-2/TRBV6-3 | TGTGCCAGCAGTTCCCCGGAGGCAGGACATTACGAGCAGTACTTC | CASSSPEAGHYEQYF
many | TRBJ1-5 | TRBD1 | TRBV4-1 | TGCGCCAGCAGCCAAGGTCAGGGGGCCGTGGGCAATCAGCCCCAGCATTTT | CASSQGQGAVGNQPQHF
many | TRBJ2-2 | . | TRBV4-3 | TGCGCCAGCAGCCAGTATCGGACGGAGAGCGCGAACACCGGGGAGCTGTTTTTT | CASSQYRTESANTGELFF
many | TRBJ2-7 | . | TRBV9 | TGTGCCAGCAGCCCCCGGGGTAGGGCCTACGAGCAGTACTTC | CASSPRGRAYEQYF
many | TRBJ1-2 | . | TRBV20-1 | TGCAGTGCTAGAGGTTCATTTCGGGGATTTGATGGCTACACCTTC | CSARGSFRGFDGYTF
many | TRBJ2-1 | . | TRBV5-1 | TGCGCCAGCAGCTTGGCAGGACATGAGCAGTTCTTC | CASSLAGHEQFF
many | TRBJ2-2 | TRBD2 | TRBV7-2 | TGTGCCAGCAGCTCACTAGCGGGAGAAACCGGGGAGCTGTTTTTT | CASSSLAGETGELFF
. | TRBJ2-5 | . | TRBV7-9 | TGTGCCAGCAGCTTTAGACCCTCGGAGTCCCAGTACTTC | CASSFRPSESQYF
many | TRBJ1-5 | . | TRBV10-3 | TGTGCCACCCGAGGGGGGCAAGGAGAGCCCCAGCATTTT | CATRGGQGEPQHF
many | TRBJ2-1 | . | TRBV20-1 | TGCAGTGCTAGAGAAGACAGTCGTGGATACAATGAGCAGTTCTTC | CSAREDSRGYNEQFF
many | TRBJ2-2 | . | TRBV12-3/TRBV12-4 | TGTGCCAGCATACCCGGGAGCCACGGGGAGCTGTTTTTT | CASIPGSHGELFF
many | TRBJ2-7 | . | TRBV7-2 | TGTGCCAGCAGCCCCGCGACAGGTTCCTACGAGCAGTACTTC | CASSPATGSYEQYF
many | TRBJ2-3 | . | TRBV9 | TGTGCCAGCAGCGTAGGCACAGGGAGCACAGATACGCAGTATTTT | CASSVGTGSTDTQYF
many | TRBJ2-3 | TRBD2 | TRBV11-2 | TGTGCCAGCAGCCCCGGACTAGGGGAGACAGATACGCAGTATTTT | CASSPGLGETDTQYF
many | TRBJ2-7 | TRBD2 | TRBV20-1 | TGCAGTGCTAGCTTGCCTAGCGGGTCTTCCTACGAGCAGTACTTC | CSASLPSGSSYEQYF
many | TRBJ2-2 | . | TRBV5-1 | TGCGCCAGCAGCTTGGAGGCAACCGGGGAGCTGTTTTTT | CASSLEATGELFF